The text below deals with one T cell receptor beta chain. What it binds is unknown. The sample is drawn from a study of CXCR3-negative and CXCR3-positive naive CD8 T cells. Study outcomes and limitations: Relative to CXCR3-negative naive cells, CXCR3-positive naive cells had more hydrophobic TRB CDR3s.

This CDR3 spans 12 amino acids. Germline V gene lookup returns CDR1 MDHEN and CDR2 SYDVKM. The TRB cDNA libraries were prepared by 5' RACE with UMI labels. Following a re-call of the 5' RACE reads, TCRdb has one entry per CDR3 protein and lacks DNA. The repertoire shows 120,000 to 150,000 distinct CDR3 sequences; the top ten hold under 0.35%. The V call is TRBV28, the J call TRBJ2-7; there is no DNA to check the TCRdb D call of TRBD1. Source material: naive CXCR3+ CD8+ T cells from blood. Subset: CD45RO-CCR7+CD27+CD95- naive CD8+ T cells expressing CXCR3 (TNR3+). This receptor was taken from a human donor in good health. Some clones in this sample may be carry-over from other donors' samples. CDR3 sequence: CASSPGVKEQYF.